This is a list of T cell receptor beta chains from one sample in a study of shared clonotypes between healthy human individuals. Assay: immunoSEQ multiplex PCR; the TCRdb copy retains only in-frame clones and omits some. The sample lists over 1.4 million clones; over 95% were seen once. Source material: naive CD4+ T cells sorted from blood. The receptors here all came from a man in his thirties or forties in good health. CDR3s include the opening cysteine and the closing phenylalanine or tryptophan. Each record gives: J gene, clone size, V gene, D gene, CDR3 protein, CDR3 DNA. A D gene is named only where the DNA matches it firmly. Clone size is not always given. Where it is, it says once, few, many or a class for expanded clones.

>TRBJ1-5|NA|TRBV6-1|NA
CASSEAKVYRNQPQHF
TGTGCCAGCAGTGAAGCGAAGGTCTATAGGAATCAGCCCCAGCATTTT
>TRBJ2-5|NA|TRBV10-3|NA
CAISTPNRDRETQYF
TGTGCCATCAGTACGCCTAACAGGGACCGGGAGACCCAGTACTTC
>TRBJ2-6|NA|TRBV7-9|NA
CASSLWESSGANVLTF
TGTGCCAGCAGCTTATGGGAGAGCTCTGGGGCCAACGTCCTGACTTTC
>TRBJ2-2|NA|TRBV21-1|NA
CASSKWGSNTGELFF
TGTGCCAGCAGCAAATGGGGGTCGAACACCGGGGAGCTGTTTTTT
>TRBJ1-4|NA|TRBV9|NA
CASSARDRSNEKLFF
TGTGCCAGCAGCGCCCGGGACCGGTCTAATGAAAAACTGTTTTTT
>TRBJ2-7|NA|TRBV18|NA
CASSPPNSAYEQYF
TGTGCCAGCTCACCACCGAACAGTGCCTACGAGCAGTACTTC
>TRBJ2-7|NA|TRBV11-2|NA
CASSPGVGQFYEQYF
TGTGCCAGCAGCCCAGGGGTGGGTCAGTTCTACGAGCAGTACTTC
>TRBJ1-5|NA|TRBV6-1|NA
CASTAGGQPQHF
TGTGCCAGCACAGCAGGAGGTCAGCCCCAGCATTTT
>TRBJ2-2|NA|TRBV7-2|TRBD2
CASSLILAGAGELFF
TGTGCCAGCAGCTTAATCCTAGCGGGAGCCGGGGAGCTGTTTTTT
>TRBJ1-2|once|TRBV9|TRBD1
CASSVADRESGYTF
TGTGCCAGCAGCGTAGCGGACAGGGAATCGGGCTACACCTTC
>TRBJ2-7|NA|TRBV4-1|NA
CASSQDPAVLYEQYF
TGCGCCAGCAGCCAAGACCCAGCGGTTCTTTACGAGCAGTACTTC